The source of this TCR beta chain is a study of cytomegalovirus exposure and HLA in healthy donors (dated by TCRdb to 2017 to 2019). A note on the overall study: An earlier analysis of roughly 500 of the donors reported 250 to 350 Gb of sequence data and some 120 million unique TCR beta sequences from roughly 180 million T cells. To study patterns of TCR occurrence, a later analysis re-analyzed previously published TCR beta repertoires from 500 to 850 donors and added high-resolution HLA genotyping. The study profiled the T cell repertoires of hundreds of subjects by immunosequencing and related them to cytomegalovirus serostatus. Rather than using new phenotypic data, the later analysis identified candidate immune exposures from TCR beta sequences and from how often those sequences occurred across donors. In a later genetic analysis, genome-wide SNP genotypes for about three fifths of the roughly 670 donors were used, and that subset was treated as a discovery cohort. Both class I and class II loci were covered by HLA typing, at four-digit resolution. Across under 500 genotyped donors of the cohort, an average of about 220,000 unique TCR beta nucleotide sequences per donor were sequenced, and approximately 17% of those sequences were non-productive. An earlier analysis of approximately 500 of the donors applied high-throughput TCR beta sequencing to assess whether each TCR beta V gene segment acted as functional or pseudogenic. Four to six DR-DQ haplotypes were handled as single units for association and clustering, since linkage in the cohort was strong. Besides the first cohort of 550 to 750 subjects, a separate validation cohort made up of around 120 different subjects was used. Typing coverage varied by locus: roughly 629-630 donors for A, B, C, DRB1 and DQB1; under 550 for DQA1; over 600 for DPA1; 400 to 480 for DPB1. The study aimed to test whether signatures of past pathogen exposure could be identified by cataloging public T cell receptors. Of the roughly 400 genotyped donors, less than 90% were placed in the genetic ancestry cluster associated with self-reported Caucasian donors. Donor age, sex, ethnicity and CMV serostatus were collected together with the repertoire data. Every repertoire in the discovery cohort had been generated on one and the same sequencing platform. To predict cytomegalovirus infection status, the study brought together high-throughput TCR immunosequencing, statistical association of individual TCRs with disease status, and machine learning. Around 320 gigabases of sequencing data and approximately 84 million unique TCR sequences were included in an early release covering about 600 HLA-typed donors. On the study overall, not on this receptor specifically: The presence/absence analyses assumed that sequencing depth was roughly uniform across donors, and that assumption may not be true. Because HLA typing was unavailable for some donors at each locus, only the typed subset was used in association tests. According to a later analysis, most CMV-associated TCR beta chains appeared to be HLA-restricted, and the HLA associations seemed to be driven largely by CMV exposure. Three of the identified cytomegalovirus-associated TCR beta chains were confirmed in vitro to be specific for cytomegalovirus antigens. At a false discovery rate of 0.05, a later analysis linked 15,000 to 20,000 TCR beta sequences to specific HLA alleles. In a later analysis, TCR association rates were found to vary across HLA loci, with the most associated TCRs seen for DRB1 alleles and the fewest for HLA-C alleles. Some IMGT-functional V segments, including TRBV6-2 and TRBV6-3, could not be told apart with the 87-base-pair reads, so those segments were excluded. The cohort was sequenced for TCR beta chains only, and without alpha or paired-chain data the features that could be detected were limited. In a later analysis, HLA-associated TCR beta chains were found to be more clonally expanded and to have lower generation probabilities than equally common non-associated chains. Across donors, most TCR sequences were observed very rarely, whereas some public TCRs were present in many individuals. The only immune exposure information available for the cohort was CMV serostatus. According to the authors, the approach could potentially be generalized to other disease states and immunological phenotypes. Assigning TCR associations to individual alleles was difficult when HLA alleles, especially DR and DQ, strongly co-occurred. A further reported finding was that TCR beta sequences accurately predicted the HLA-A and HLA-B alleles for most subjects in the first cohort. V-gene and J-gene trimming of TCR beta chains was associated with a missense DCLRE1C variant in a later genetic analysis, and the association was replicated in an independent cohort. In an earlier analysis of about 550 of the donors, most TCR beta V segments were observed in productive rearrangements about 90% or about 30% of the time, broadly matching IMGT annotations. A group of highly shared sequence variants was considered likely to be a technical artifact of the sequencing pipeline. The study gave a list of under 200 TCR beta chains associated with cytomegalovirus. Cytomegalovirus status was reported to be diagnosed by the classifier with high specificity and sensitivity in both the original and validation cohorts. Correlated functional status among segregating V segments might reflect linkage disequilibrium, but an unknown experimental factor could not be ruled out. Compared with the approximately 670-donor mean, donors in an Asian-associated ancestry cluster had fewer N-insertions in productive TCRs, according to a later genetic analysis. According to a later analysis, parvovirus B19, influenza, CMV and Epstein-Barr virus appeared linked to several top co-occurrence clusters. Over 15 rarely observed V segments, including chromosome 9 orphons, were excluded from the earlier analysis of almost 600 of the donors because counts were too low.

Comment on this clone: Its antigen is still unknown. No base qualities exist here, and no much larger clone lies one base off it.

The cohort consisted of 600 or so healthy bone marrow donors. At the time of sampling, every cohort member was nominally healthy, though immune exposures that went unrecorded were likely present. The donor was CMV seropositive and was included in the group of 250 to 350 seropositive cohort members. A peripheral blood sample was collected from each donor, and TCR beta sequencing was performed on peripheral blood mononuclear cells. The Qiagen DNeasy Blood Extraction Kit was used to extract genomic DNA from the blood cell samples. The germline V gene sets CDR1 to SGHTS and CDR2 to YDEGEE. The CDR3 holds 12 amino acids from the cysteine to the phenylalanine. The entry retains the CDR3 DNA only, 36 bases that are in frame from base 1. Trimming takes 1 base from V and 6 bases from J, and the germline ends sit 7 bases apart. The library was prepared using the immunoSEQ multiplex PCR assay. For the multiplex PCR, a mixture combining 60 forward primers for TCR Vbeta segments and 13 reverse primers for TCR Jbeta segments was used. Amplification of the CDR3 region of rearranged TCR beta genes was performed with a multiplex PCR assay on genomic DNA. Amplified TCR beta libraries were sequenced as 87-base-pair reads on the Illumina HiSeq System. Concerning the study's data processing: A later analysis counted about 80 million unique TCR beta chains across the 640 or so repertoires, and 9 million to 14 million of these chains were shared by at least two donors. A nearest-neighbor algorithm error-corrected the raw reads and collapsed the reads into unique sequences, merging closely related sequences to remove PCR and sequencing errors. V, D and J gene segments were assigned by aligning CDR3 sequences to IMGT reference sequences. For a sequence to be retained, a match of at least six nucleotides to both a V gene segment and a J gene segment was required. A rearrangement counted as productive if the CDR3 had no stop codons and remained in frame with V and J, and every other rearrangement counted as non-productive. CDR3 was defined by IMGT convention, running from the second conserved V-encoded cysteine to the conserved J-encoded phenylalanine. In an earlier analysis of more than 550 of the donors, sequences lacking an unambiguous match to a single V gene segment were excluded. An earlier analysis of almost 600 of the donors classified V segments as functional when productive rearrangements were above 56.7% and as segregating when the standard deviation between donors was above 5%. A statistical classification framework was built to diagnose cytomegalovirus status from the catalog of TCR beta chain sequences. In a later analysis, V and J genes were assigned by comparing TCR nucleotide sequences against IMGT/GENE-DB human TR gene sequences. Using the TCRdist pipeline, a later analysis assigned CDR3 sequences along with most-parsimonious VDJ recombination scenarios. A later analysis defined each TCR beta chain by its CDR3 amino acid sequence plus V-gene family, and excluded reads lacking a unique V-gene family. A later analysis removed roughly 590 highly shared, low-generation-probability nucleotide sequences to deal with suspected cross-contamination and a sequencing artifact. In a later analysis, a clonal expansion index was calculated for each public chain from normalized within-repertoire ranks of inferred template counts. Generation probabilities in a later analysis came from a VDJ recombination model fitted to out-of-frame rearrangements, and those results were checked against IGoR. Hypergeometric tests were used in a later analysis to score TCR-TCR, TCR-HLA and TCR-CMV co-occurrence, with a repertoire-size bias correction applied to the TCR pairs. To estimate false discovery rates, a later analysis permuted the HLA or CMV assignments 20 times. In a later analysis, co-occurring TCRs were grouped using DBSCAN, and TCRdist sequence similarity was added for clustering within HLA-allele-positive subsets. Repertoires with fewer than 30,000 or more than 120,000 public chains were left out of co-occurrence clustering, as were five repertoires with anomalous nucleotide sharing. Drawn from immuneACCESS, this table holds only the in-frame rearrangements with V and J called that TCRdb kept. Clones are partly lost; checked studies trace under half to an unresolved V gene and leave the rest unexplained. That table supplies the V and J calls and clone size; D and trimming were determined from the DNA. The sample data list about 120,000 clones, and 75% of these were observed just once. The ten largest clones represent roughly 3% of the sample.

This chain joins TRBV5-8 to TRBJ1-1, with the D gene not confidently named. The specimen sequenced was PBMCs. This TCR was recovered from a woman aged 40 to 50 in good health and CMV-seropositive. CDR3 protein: CASSLSWSEAFF. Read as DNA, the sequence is TGTGCCAGCAGCTTGAGCTGGTCTGAAGCTTTCTTT.